What follows are 8 T cell receptor beta chains derived from one specimen sequenced in a study of blood T cell repertoires in COVID-19 (dated by TCRdb to 2018 to 2020). The library came from the immunoSEQ multiplex PCR assay. TCRdb mirrors the immuneACCESS table, restricted to in-frame sequences. Some clones are absent from its copies; in checked studies, under half trace to an unresolved V gene, and the reason for the others is unknown. This sample comprises about 380,000 clones, about 80% of them detected only once. The ten biggest clones cover 1.1% of the sample. Sequencing was performed on peripheral blood. The receptors stem from a human donor with acute or convalescent COVID-19. The donor label of this sample is uncertain.

About this clone: Its ends do not fully match the called genes, so a read error is possible. This sequence joins TRBV6-6 and TRBJ1-1; TRBD1 agrees at 8 bases. This CDR3 comprises 15 residues. Germline V gene sequence: CDR1 MNHNY, CDR2 SVGAGI (reference sequence). CDR3 nucleotides: TGTGCCAGCAGTTACTCGTTCCGACAGGGGTATGAAGGTTTCTTT. Translation gives CASSYSFRQGYEGFF.

This clone was counted only a few times. This chain uses TRBV5-8 with TRBJ2-1; the D gene is possibly TRBD2 (6 bases). This CDR3 is built from 14 residues. V was shortened by 4 bases and J by 5 bases, with 13 bases between the two germline ends. Germline-derived CDR1 and CDR2 are SGHTS and YDEGEE. The CDR3 DNA reads TGTGCCAGCAGCCGGGGACTTCCGCACAATGAGCAGTTCTTC. It codes for CASSRGLPHNEQFF.

The J gene is TRBJ2-1, the V gene TRBV7-9, with TRBD2 identical over 8 bases. Germline CDR1 and CDR2: SEHNR and FQNEAQ (reference sequence). The CDR3 spans 15 residues. Losses at the gene ends were 5 bases for V and 3 bases for J; bases not matched to a gene: 6. CDR3 in amino acids: CASSVSGSLYNEQFF. The CDR3 nucleotides read TGTGCCAGCAGCGTAAGCGGGAGCCTCTACAATGAGCAGTTCTTC.

This clone occurred once. The chain carries TRBV5-6 and TRBJ2-7; D not certain. The length of the CDR3 is 11 residues. CDR1 and CDR2 from the germline V gene are SGHDT and YYEEEE. The V gene lost 2 bases and the J gene lost 5 bases, with 5 bases spanning the gap. The CDR3 reads CASSLNNEQYF. CDR3 nucleotides: TGTGCCAGCAGCTTAAACAACGAGCAGTACTTC.

This clone appeared a few times. The CDR3 is CASSRQGNSGNTIYF. In nucleotides, the CDR3 is TGTGCCAGCAGCCGACAGGGTAACTCTGGAAACACCATATATTTT. This chain links TRBV9 with TRBJ1-3; 7 bases are a match to TRBD1. This CDR3 has 15 residues. Germline V gene lookup returns CDR1 SGDLS and CDR2 YYNGEE. Trimming took 4 bases from V and 0 from J; bases not matched to a gene: 4. The whole variable domain, remainder taken from reference TRBV9 and TRBJ1-3, is DSGVTQTPKHLITATGQRVTLRCSPRSGDLSVYWYQQSLDQGLQFLIQYYNGEERAKGNILERFSAQQFPDLHSELNLSSLELGDSALYFCASSRQGNSGNTIYFGEGSWLTVV.

V and J are TRBV28 and TRBJ2-3; D not resolved. This CDR3 contains 12 residues. Germline lookup yields CDR1 MDHEN and CDR2 SYDVKM. Trimming took off 6 bases at V and 6 bases at J, with 10 bases between the two ends. This CDR3 reads CASRLFPDTQYF. DNA for the CDR3: TGTGCCAGCAGACTATTCCCGGATACGCAGTATTTT.

The genes are TRBV5-8 and TRBJ2-2; 7 bases line up with TRBD1. Looked up from germline, CDR1 is SGHTS and CDR2 is YDEGEE. The CDR3 sequence is 16 residues long. J gave up 4 bases and V 0 bases, and 6 bases lay outside the gene matches. In DNA, the CDR3 is TGTGCCAGCAGCTTGGCCTTTAGGGGGCGCACCGGGGAGCTGTTTTTT. It translates to CASSLAFRGRTGELFF.

This chain uses TRBV5-1 with TRBJ2-1, with TRBD2 identical over 7 bases. The CDR3 spans 17 residues. Losses at the gene ends were 1 base for V and 1 base for J; bases not matched to a gene: 8. Germline V gives CDR1 SGHRS, CDR2 YFSETQ. CDR3 in DNA: TGCGCCAGCAGCTTGATCGGGCGGGGGAGTTCCTACAATGAGCAGTTCTTC. Its translation: CASSLIGRGSSYNEQFF.